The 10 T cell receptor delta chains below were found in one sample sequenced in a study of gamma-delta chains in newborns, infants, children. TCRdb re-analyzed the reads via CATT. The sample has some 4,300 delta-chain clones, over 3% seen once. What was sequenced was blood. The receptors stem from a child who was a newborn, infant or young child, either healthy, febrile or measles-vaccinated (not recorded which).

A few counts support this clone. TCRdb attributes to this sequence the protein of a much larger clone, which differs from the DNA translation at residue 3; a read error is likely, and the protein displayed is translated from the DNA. Here the CDR3 DNA reads TGTGCCAGTGACATGCTGGGGGAGAGCTCCTGGGACACCCGACAGATGTTTTTC. Translation: CASDMLGESSWDTRQMFF. V usage is TRDV2 and J usage is TRDJ3; 8 bases map to TRDD3. The CDR3 runs 18 residues. Germline CDR1 and CDR2: GEAIGNYY and EKD.

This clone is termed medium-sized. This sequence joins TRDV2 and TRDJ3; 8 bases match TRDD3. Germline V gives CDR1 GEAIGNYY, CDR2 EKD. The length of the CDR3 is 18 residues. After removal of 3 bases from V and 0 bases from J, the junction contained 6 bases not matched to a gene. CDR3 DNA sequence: TGTGCCTGTGACGTACTGGGGATACACTCCTGGGACACCCGACAGATGTTTTTC. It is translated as CACDVLGIHSWDTRQMFF.

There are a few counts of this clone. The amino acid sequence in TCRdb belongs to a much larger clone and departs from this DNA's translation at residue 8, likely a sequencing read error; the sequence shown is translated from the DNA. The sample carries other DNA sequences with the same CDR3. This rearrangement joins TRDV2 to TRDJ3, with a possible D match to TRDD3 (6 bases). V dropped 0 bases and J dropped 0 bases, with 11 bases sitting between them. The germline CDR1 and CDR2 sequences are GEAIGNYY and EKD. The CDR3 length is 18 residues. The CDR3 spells CACDTVGASSWDTRQMFF. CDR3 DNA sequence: TGTGCCTGTGACACCGTGGGGGCGAGCTCCTGGGACACCCGACAGATGTTTTTC.

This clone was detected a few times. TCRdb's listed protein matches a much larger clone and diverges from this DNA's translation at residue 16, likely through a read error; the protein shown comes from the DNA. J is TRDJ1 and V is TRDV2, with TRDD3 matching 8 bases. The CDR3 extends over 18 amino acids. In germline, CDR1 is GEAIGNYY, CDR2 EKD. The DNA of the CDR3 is TGTGCCTGTGACACTGCGTACTGGGGGCCTCCGTACACCGATAAACCCATCTTT. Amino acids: CACDTAYWGPPYTDKPIF.

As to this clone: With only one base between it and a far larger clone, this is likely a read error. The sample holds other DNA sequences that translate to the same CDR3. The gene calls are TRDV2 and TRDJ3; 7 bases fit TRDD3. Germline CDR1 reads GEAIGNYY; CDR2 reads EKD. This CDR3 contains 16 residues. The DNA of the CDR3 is TGTGCCTGTGACTGGGGGAGCTCCTGGGACACCCGGCAGATGTTTTTC. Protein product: CACDWGSSWDTRQMFF.

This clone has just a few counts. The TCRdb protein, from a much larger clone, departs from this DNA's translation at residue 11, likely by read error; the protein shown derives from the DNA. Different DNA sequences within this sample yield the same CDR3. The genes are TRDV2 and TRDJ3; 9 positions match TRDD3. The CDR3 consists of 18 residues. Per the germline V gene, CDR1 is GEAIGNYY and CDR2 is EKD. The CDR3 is CACDTYWGSSLDTRQMFF. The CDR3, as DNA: TGTGCCTGTGACACGTACTGGGGGAGCTCCTTGGACACCCGACAGATGTTTTTC.

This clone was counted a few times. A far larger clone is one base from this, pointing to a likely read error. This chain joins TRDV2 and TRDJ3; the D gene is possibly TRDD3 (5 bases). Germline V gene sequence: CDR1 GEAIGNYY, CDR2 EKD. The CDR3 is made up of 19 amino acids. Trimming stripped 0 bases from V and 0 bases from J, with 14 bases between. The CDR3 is CACDTVLEESSWDTRQMFF. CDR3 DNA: TGTGCCTGTGACACCGTACTGGAGGAAAGCTCCTGGGACACCCGACAGATGTTTTTC.

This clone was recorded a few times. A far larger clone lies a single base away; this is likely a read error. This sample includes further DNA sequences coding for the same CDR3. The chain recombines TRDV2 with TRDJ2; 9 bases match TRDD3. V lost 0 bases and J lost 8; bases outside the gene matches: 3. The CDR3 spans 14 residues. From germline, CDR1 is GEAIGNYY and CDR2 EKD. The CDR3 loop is CACDTGDTTAQLFF. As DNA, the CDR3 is TGTGCCTGTGACACCGGGGATACGACGGCACAACTCTTCTTT.

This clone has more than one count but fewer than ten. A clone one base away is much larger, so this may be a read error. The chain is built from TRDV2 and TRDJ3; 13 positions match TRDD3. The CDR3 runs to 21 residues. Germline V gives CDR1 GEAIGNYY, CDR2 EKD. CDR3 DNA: TGTGCCTGTGACACGGCTGGGGACTGGGGGATACGCTCCCGGGACACCCGACAGATGTTTTTC. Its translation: CACDTAGDWGIRSRDTRQMFF.

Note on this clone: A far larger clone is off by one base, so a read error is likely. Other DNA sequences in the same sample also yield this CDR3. For the CDR3, the DNA is TGTGCCTGTGACACTGGGGGATACGCGTCCTGGGACACCCGGCAGATGTTTTTC. Amino acid sequence: CACDTGGYASWDTRQMFF. The rearrangement links TRDV2 to TRDJ3, with 11 bases lining up with TRDD3. The CDR3 runs 18 residues. The germline CDR1 and CDR2 sequences are GEAIGNYY and EKD.